A selection of T cell receptor beta chains follows, all from one sample in a study of T cell repertoires in cytomegalovirus infection. Each CDR3 protein gets one entry after TCRdb re-called the reads with MiXCR. The table shows nearly 650,000 distinct CDR3 sequences, with more than 20% occurring only once. The sequenced sample consisted of CD8+ T cells from PBMCs. These receptors came from a human donor in good health (CMV status not recorded). Some clones in this sample may be carry-over from other donors' samples. The CDR3 runs from the conserved cysteine through the conserved F or W. D genes are given only for firm matches. Not all rows give a size; the values are once, few, many and, for expanded clones, a class.

V,size,J,D,DNA,CDR3
TRBV29-1,-,TRBJ2-1,TRBD1,TGCAGCGTCACCGGGACAGGGGAATACAATGAGCAGTTCTTC,CSVTGTGEYNEQFF
TRBV6-2/TRBV6-3,few,TRBJ2-1,-,TGTGCCAGCGCCCGCAGGGGATCCTACAATGAGCAGTTCTTC,CASARRGSYNEQFF
TRBV20-1,-,TRBJ2-1,TRBD1,TGCAGTGCTAGAGGGGGGCCTATAGCCGGGACAGGGGGCAATGAGCAGTTCTTC,CSARGGPIAGTGGNEQFF
TRBV6-2/TRBV6-3,-,TRBJ2-1,TRBD2,TGTGCCAGCGGTGAGCGGGGGTTTGAGCAGTTCTTC,CASGERGFEQFF
TRBV6-2/TRBV6-3,few,TRBJ1-5,-,TGTGCCAGCAGTACCGGGGTCAGCTGGACAGAACATCAGCCCCAGCATTTT,CASSTGVSWTEHQPQHF
TRBV29-1,-,TRBJ1-2,TRBD1,TGCAGTGTTGAACTGCAGGGGGGGAATGGCTACACCTTC,CSVELQGGNGYTF
TRBV10-3,few,TRBJ1-2,-,TGTGCCATCAGTGAGCCGGAATATGGCTACACCTTC,CAISEPEYGYTF
TRBV4-1,many,TRBJ2-2,-,TGCGCCAGCAGCCAAGACAGGGTCAACACCGGGGAGCTGTTTTTT,CASSQDRVNTGELFF
TRBV19,many,TRBJ2-1,-,TGTGCCAGTAGTATACGAGGTAACAATGAGCAGTTCTTC,CASSIRGNNEQFF
TRBV28,many,TRBJ1-2,TRBD1,TGTGCCAGCAGTTTGGGGACAGGGAGGGAAGGCTACACCTTC,CASSLGTGREGYTF
TRBV29-1,-,TRBJ2-3,-,TGCAGCGTTGAAGAGGGGCGGCACTACACAGATACGCAGTATTTT,CSVEEGRHYTDTQYF
TRBV3-1,few,TRBJ2-7,-,TGTGCCAGCAGCCAAGAACGGGCAGGGCTCGAGCAGTACTTC,CASSQERAGLEQYF
TRBV2,few,TRBJ1-1,-,TGTGCCTTAAAAACTCAGGAAGGGGAAGCTTTCTTT,CALKTQEGEAFF
TRBV7-9,many,TRBJ1-3,-,TGTGCCAGCAGCTCCGGGCCAGGAAACACCATATATTTT,CASSSGPGNTIYF
TRBV5-6,few,TRBJ2-1,TRBD2,TGTGCCAGCAGCTTGGGGGCGGGACTAGCGCCTCAGTTCTTC,CASSLGAGLAPQFF
TRBV7-9,many,TRBJ2-7,-,TGTGCCAGCAGCTTAGTAAGCCACGAGCAGTACTTC,CASSLVSHEQYF
TRBV6-5,many,TRBJ1-2,-,TGTGCCAGCAGTTTAACTGGCAGGACACCTAACTATGGCTACACCTTC,CASSLTGRTPNYGYTF
TRBV6-6,few,TRBJ2-3,TRBD2,TGTGCCAGCAGACAAATAGCGGGGGTGCTCACAGATACGCAGTATTTT,CASRQIAGVLTDTQYF
TRBV4-2,-,TRBJ1-1,-,TGTGCCAGCAGCCAAGATCGAGAGGAAACTGAAGCTTTCTTT,CASSQDREETEAFF
TRBV6-2/TRBV6-3,-,TRBJ2-2,-,TGTGCCAGCAGGGTCGGGGGTACCACCGGGGAGCTGTTTTTT,CASRVGGTTGELFF
TRBV7-9,-,TRBJ2-3,TRBD2,TGTGCCAGCAGCCTGGGGACTAGCGGTACGCAGTATTTT,CASSLGTSGTQYF
TRBV29-1,-,TRBJ1-2,-,TGCAGCGTTGAGGACGATCTACACATTACCGATTATGGCTACACCTTC,CSVEDDLHITDYGYTF
TRBV12-3/TRBV12-4,-,TRBJ2-5,-,TGTGCCAGCAGTGCCGGGACCCCACCAGAGACCCAGTACTTC,CASSAGTPPETQYF
TRBV14,few,TRBJ2-5,-,TGTGCCAGCAGCCAAGATCAGAGACAACTCCAAGAGACCCAGTACTTC,CASSQDQRQLQETQYF
TRBV7-9,many,TRBJ1-2,-,TGTGCCAGCAGCTTAGGCCAGGGAAGGAGTGGCTACACCTTC,CASSLGQGRSGYTF
TRBV13,-,TRBJ2-3,-,TGTGCCAGCACCGGAGACTCGAAAAGCACAGATACGCAGTATTTT,CASTGDSKSTDTQYF
TRBV5-5,-,TRBJ2-2,TRBD1,TGTGCCAGCAGCTTGTGGGGACAGGGGGACACCGGGGAGCTGTTTTTT,CASSLWGQGDTGELFF
TRBV7-6,many,TRBJ2-2,-,TGTGCCAGCAGCTCGCCGCGGCAGGGGATGAAAACCGGGGAGCTGTTTTTT,CASSSPRQGMKTGELFF
TRBV7-9,-,TRBJ2-1,-,TGTGCCAGCAGCCCGACAGGTCCTTCCTACAATGAGCAGTTCTTC,CASSPTGPSYNEQFF
TRBV28,few,TRBJ1-5,TRBD1,TGTGCCAGCAGTTTTATTAGCCAGGGGGCGGATCAGCCCCAGCATTTT,CASSFISQGADQPQHF
TRBV7-6,many,TRBJ2-1,TRBD1,TGTGCCAGCAGCTCCTGGACAGGGGGGGGCTATGAGCAGTTCTTC,CASSSWTGGGYEQFF
TRBV20-1,few,TRBJ1-2,-,TGCAGTGCTAGAGTGGACAAGGGACCCTATGGCTACACCTTC,CSARVDKGPYGYTF
TRBV5-1,few,TRBJ2-2,-,TGCGCCAGCAGCAAGGAGTTGGAGAACACCGGGGAGCTGTTTTTT,CASSKELENTGELFF
TRBV28,many,TRBJ2-5,TRBD1,TGTGCCAGCAGTTCCCTAGGGACAGGGGAGACCCAGTACTTC,CASSSLGTGETQYF
TRBV25-1,-,TRBJ2-1,TRBD2,TGTGCCAGCAGTGAGTCAGCGGGGGTGGATGAGCAGTTCTTC,CASSESAGVDEQFF
TRBV10-3,-,TRBJ1-6,-,TGTGCCATCAGGGGGGGCGGATCCCTCCACTTT,CAIRGGGSLHF
TRBV28,-,TRBJ2-2,-,TGTGCCAGCAGTTGGGCAGGGATCGAGGAGCTGTTTTTT,CASSWAGIEELFF
TRBV7-6,many,TRBJ2-3,-,TGTGCCAGCAGCGAGTACAGGCCCACAGATACGCAGTATTTT,CASSEYRPTDTQYF
TRBV7-6,many,TRBJ2-3,TRBD2,TGTGCCAGCAGCTTAGTCGCGGGGGAGAGGACAGATACGCAGTATTTT,CASSLVAGERTDTQYF
TRBV2,few,TRBJ1-1,-,TGTGCCATTCAGCGGGTAGGGGTCGACACTGAAGCTTTCTTT,CAIQRVGVDTEAFF
TRBV19,-,TRBJ1-1,-,TGTGCCAGTAGTCAACTGCAGGCGAACACTGAAGCTTTCTTT,CASSQLQANTEAFF
TRBV7-6,-,TRBJ2-2,-,TGTGCCAGCAGCTCGGAATCGCAGATGTACACCGGGGAGCTGTTTTTT,CASSSESQMYTGELFF
TRBV9,-,TRBJ1-3,-,TGTGCCAGCAGCTCCTCCAGGGGACACACCATATATTTT,CASSSSRGHTIYF
TRBV14,many,TRBJ1-1,TRBD1,TGTGCCAGCAGCCAAGGTAACTGGGACAGGGAGAATGAAGCTTTCTTT,CASSQGNWDRENEAFF
TRBV7-2,many,TRBJ2-7,TRBD2,TGTGCCAGCAGCTTAGATAGGACTAGCGGGGGGTTACCCTACGAGCAGTACTTC,CASSLDRTSGGLPYEQYF
TRBV27,few,TRBJ2-4,-,TGTGCCAGCAGCCCCGCGGGGTGGGGGGCCAAAAACATTCAGTACTTC,CASSPAGWGAKNIQYF
TRBV7-8,many,TRBJ1-1,-,TGTGCCAGCAGCAGACGGGGCGGAGGGGACCCTGAAGCTTTCTTT,CASSRRGGGDPEAFF
TRBV9,once,TRBJ2-5,TRBD2,TGTGCCAGCACCCTGGGAGGGAGAATTCAAGAGACCCAGTACTTC,CASTLGGRIQETQYF
TRBV25-1,few,TRBJ2-2,-,TGTGCCACTCATCCAAAATATGGCAGGGCCACGAACACCGGGGAGCTGTTTTTT,CATHPKYGRATNTGELFF
TRBV2,-,TRBJ1-2,-,TGTGCCAGCAGTGGGAAGACTAACTATGGCTACACCTTC,CASSGKTNYGYTF